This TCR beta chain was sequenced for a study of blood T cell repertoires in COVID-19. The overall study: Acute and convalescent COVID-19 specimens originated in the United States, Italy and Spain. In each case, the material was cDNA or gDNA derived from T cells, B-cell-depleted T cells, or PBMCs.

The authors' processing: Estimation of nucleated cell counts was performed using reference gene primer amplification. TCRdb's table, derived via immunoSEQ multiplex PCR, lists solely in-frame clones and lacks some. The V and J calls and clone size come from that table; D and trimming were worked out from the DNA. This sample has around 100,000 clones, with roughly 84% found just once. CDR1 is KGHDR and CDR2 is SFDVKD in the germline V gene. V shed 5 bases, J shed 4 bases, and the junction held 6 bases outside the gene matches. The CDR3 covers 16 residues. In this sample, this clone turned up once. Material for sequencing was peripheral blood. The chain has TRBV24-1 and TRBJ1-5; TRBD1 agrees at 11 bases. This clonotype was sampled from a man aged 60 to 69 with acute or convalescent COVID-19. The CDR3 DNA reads TGTGCCACCAGTGCCAGGGACAGGGGGTCTAATCAGCCCCAGCATTTT. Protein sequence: CATSARDRGSNQPQHF.